The clone carrying this TCR beta chain was seen a few times. Its matching antigen is unknown. These data come from a study of cytomegalovirus exposure and HLA in healthy donors. Points from the study as a whole: Reports described diagnosis of cytomegalovirus status by the classifier as highly specific and sensitive.

CDR3 length: 15 residues. Germline V CDR1 and CDR2: KGHSH, LQKENI. Trimming pared 2 bases from V and 0 bases from J, leaving 8 bases between. Participants comprised healthy donors of bone marrow. The study ran its PCR with 60 Vbeta and 13 Jbeta primers. Using immunoSEQ multiplex PCR, the repertoire was profiled, and TCRdb retains in-frame clones only, with some absent. The sample lists some 150,000 clones, roughly 73% occurring once. This TCR derives from a male donor in good health and CMV-seronegative. The sample taken for sequencing was PBMCs. The V and J genes are TRBV18 and TRBJ1-3; D gene uncertain. The CDR3 region has the DNA TGTGCCAGCTCACCAGAGGTTCTCTCTGGAAACACCATATATTTT. Translated: CASSPEVLSGNTIYF.